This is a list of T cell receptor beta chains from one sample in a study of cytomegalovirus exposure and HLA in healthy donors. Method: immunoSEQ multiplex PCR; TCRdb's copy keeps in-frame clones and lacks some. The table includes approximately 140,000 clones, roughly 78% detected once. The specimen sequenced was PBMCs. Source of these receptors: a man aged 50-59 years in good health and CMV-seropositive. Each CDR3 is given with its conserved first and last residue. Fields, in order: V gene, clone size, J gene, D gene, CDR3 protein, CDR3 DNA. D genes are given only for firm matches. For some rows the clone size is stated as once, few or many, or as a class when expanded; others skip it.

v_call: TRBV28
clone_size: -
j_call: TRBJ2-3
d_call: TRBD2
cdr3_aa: CASSSGTSGRNTDTQYF
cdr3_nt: TGTGCCAGCAGTTCCGGGACTAGCGGGAGGAACACAGATACGCAGTATTTT

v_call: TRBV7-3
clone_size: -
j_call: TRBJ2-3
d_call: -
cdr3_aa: CANYTCSPPGSQYF
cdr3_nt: -

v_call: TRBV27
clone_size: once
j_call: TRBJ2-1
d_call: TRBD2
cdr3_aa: CASSKKPGLAGGLNEQFF
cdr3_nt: TGTGCCAGCAGTAAAAAACCGGGACTAGCGGGAGGTCTCAATGAGCAGTTCTTC

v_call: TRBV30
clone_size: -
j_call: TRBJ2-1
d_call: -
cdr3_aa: CAWSVQLGNEQFF
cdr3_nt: TGTGCCTGGAGTGTACAACTAGGCAATGAGCAGTTCTTC

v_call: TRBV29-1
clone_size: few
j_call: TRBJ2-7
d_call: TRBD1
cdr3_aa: CSTGTGEFGYEQYF
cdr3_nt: TGCAGCACCGGGACAGGGGAGTTTGGCTACGAGCAGTACTTC

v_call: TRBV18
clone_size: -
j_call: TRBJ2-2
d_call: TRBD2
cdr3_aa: CASRLAGVGTGELFF
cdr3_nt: TGTGCCAGCAGACTAGCGGGAGTTGGTACCGGGGAGCTGTTTTTT

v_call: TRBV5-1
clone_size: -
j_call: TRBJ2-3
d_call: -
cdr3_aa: CASNWGGTPSSTDTQYF
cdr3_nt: TGCGCCAGCAACTGGGGAGGGACACCGTCTAGCACAGATACGCAGTATTTT

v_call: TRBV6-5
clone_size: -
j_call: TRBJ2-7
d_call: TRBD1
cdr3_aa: CASSRQGRYEQYF
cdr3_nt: TGTGCCAGCAGTCGACAGGGACGATACGAGCAGTACTTC

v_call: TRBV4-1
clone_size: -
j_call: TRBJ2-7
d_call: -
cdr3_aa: CASSRSYDSAYEQYF
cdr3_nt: TGCGCCAGCAGTCGTAGCTACGACAGTGCCTACGAGCAGTACTTC

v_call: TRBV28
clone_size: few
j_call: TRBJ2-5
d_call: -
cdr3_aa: CASSLSGLAVYQETQYF
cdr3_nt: TGTGCCAGCAGTTTATCAGGCCTAGCAGTCTACCAAGAGACCCAGTACTTC

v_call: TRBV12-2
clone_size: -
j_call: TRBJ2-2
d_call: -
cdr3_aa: CASRLVWTRGGELFF
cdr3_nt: TGTGCAAGTCGCTTAGTTTGGACTAGAGGAGGGGAGCTGTTTTTT

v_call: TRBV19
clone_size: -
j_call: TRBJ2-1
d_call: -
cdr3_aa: CASSTTGLAEQFF
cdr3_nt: TGTGCCAGTAGTACAACAGGGCTCGCTGAGCAGTTCTTC

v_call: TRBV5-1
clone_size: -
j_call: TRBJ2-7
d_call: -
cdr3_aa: CASSLAGEPNYEQYF
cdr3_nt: TGCGCCAGCAGCTTGGCGGGGGAACCGAACTACGAGCAGTACTTC

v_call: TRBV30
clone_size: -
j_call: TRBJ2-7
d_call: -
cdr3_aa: CAWSQGFYEQYF
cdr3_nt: TGTGCCTGGAGTCAGGGATTCTACGAGCAGTACTTC

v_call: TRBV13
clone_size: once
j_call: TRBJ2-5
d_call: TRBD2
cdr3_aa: CASSGRLAGTETQYF
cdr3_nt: TGTGCCAGCAGCGGGCGACTAGCGGGAACGGAGACCCAGTACTTC

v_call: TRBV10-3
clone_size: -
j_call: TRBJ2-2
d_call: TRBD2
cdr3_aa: CAASPGLANIGELFF
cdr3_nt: TGTGCCGCAAGCCCGGGACTAGCGAACATCGGGGAGCTGTTTTTT

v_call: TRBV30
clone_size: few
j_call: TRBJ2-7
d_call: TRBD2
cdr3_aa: CAWSRREVDEQYF
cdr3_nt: TGTGCCTGGAGTCGGCGGGAGGTTGACGAGCAGTACTTC

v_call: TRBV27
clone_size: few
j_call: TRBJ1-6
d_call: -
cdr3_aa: CASSLNPNSPLHF
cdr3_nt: TGTGCCAGCAGTTTAAATCCGAATTCACCCCTCCACTTT

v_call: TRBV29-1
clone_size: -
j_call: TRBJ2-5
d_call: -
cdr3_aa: CSVDGGVGVQETQYF
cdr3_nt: TGCAGCGTTGACGGCGGGGTGGGGGTACAGGAGACCCAGTACTTC

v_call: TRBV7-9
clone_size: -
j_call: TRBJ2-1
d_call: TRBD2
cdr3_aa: CASQTSGKPNEQFF
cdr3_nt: TGTGCCAGCCAGACTAGCGGGAAGCCCAATGAGCAGTTCTTC

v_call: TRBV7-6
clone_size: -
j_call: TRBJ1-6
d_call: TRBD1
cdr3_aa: CASSLKTGFDSPLHF
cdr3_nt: TGTGCCAGCAGCTTAAAGACAGGGTTTGATTCACCCCTCCACTTT

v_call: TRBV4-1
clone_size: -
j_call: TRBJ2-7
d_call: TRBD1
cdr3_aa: CASSLSGTAPYEQYF
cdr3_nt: TGCGCCAGCAGCCTTTCCGGGACAGCACCCTACGAGCAGTACTTC

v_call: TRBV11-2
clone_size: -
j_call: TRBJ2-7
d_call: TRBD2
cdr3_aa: CASSATTSGRWYEQYF
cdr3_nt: TGTGCCAGCAGCGCGACGACTAGCGGGAGGTGGTACGAGCAGTACTTC

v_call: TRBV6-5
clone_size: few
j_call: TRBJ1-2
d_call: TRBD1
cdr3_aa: CASSSRDRGFGYTF
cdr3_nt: TGTGCCAGCAGTAGCCGGGACAGGGGGTTTGGCTACACCTTC

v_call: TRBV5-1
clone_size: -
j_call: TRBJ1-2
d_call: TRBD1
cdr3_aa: CASSSGDSGYTF
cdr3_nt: TGCGCCAGCAGCTCGGGGGACAGCGGCTACACCTTC

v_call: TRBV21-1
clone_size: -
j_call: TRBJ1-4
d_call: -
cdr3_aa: CASSNRQGAGEKLFF
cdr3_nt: TGTGCCAGCAGCAACCGACAGGGGGCGGGGGAAAAACTGTTTTTT

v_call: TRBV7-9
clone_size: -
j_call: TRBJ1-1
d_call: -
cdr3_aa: CASSWGGNTEAFF
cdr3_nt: TGTGCCAGCAGCTGGGGGGGGAACACTGAAGCTTTCTTT

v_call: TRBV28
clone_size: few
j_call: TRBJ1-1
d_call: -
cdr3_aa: CASTPAGIRTEAFF
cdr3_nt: TGTGCCAGCACCCCGGCAGGGATCAGGACTGAAGCTTTCTTT

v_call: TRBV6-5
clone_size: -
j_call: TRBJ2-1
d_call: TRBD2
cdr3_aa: CASSYYGGRANEQFF
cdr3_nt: TGTGCCAGCAGTTATTATGGCGGGAGGGCCAATGAGCAGTTCTTC

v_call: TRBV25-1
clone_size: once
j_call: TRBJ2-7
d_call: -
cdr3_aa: CASSEGGPYEQYF
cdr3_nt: TGTGCCAGCAGTGAAGGCGGCCCCTACGAGCAGTACTTC

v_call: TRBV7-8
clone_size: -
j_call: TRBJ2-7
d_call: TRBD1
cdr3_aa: CASSRIQGAGDEQYF
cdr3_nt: TGTGCCAGCAGCCGTATTCAGGGGGCGGGCGACGAGCAGTACTTC

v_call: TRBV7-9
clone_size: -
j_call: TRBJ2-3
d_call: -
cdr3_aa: CASSLARGSSTDTQYF
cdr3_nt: TGTGCCAGCAGCTTAGCGCGGGGTTCTAGCACAGATACGCAGTATTTT

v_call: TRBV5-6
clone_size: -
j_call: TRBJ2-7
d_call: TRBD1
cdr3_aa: CASSFRDRYSYEQYF
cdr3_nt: TGTGCCAGCAGCTTCCGGGACAGGTACTCCTACGAGCAGTACTTC

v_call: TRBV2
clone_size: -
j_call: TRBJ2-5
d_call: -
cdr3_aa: CASSEYSQETQYF
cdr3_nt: TGTGCCAGCAGTGAATACAGTCAAGAGACCCAGTACTTC

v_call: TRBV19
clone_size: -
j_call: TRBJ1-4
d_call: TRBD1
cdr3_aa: CASSDTGAVGEKLFF
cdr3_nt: TGTGCCAGTAGCGATACAGGGGCGGTTGGGGAAAAACTGTTTTTT

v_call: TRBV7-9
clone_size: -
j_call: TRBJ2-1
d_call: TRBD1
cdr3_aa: CASGGTGRNEQFF
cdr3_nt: TGTGCCAGCGGCGGGACAGGGCGCAATGAGCAGTTCTTC

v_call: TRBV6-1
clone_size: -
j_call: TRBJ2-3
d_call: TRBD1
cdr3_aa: CASSARTGDRSDTQYF
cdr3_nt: TGTGCCAGCAGTGCCCGGACAGGGGATCGATCCGATACGCAGTATTTT

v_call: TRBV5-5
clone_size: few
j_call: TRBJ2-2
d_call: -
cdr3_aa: CASSRVNTGELFF
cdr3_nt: TGTGCCAGCAGCCGCGTCAACACCGGGGAGCTGTTTTTT

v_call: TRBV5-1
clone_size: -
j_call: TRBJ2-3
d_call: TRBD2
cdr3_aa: CASSLGAGGTDTQYF
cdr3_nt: TGCGCCAGCAGCTTGGGCGCGGGAGGAACAGATACGCAGTATTTT

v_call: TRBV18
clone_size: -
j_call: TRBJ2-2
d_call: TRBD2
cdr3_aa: CASSPNLGSITSGRGTGELFF
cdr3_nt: TGTGCCAGCTCACCGAACCTGGGCAGCATAACTAGCGGGAGAGGCACCGGGGAGCTGTTTTTT

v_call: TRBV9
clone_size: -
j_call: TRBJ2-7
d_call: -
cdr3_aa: CASSVGAGDAYEQYF
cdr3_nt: TGTGCCAGCAGCGTAGGGGCCGGGGATGCCTACGAGCAGTACTTC

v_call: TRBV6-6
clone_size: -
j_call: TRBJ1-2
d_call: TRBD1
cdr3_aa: CASTPRGQHDGYTF
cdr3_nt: TGTGCCAGCACCCCCCGGGGACAGCACGATGGCTACACCTTC

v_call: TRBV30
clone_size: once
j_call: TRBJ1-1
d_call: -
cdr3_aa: CALRQDTEAFF
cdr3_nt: TGTGCCCTAAGACAGGACACTGAAGCTTTCTTT

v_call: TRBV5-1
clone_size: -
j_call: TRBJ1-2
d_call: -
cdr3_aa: CASSLGLVAAGLDGYTF
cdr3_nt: TGCGCCAGCAGCTTGGGGTTAGTGGCAGCAGGACTCGATGGCTACACCTTC

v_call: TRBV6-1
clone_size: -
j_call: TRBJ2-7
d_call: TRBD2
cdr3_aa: CASSEPGLGYEQYF
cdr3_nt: TGTGCCAGCAGTGAACCGGGACTAGGATACGAGCAGTACTTC

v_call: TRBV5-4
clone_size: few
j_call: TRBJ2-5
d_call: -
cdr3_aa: CASSSDFQETQYF
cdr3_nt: TGTGCCAGCAGCTCGGACTTCCAAGAGACCCAGTACTTC

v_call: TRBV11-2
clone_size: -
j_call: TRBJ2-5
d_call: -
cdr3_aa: CASSLYSQETQYF
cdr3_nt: TGTGCCAGCAGCTTATACAGCCAAGAGACCCAGTACTTC

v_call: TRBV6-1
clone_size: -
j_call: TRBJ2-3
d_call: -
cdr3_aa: CASSDSVTQYF
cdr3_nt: TGTGCCAGCAGTGATTCAGTTACGCAGTATTTT

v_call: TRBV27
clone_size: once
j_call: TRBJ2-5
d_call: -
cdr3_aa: CASSLSSRGQETQYF
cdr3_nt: TGTGCCAGCAGTTTATCGTCTAGGGGACAAGAGACCCAGTACTTC

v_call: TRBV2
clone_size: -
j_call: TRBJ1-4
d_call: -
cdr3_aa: CASSEVRDYNEKLFF
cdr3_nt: TGTGCCAGCAGTGAAGTCCGGGATTACAATGAAAAACTGTTTTTT

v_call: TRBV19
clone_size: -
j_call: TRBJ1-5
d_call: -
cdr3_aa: CASSPAPGSNQPQHF
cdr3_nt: TGTGCCAGTAGTCCAGCGCCAGGGAGCAATCAGCCCCAGCATTTT

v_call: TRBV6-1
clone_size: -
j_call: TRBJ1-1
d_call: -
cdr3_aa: CASSEQKNTEAFF
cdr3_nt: TGTGCCAGCAGTGAACAGAAGAACACTGAAGCTTTCTTT

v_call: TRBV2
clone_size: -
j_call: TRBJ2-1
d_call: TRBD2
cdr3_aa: CASSDSLAGAGTFF
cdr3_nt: TGTGCCAGCAGTGATTCACTAGCGGGAGCCGGCACCTTCTTC

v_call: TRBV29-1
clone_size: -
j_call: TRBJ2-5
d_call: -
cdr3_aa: CSGAHSKQEETQYF
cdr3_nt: TGCAGCGGCGCCCACAGCAAACAAGAAGAGACCCAGTACTTC

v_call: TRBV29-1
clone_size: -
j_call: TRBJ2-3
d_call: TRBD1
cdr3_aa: CSGKNGQGLTDTQYF
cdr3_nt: TGCAGCGGAAAGAATGGACAGGGGTTAACAGATACGCAGTATTTT

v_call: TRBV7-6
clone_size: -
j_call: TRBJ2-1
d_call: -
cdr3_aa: CASSLPGALYNEQFF
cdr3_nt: TGTGCCAGCAGCTTACCAGGTGCCTTATACAATGAGCAGTTCTTC

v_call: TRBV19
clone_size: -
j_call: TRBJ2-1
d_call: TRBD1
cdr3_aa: CASSIGTGSNEQFF
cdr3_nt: TGTGCCAGTAGTATCGGGACAGGTTCCAATGAGCAGTTCTTC

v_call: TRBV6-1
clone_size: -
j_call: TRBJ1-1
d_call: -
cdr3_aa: CASSVSQGAEAFF
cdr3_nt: TGTGCCAGCAGTGTCTCTCAGGGCGCTGAAGCTTTCTTT

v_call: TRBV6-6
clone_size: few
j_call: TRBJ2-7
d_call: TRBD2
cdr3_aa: CASSIAGESSYEQYF
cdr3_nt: TGTGCCAGCAGTATAGCGGGAGAGTCATCCTACGAGCAGTACTTC

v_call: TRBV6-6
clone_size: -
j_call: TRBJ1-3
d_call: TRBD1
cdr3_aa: CASSYGTGAGNTIYF
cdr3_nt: TGTGCCAGCAGTTACGGGACAGGGGCTGGAAACACCATATATTTT